This record covers a single TCR beta chain. The record originates from a study of blood T cell repertoires in COVID-19. Whole-study context: Donors in the United States, Italy and Spain gave samples during acute or convalescent COVID-19. T cells, B-cell-depleted T cells, or PBMCs provided the cDNA or gDNA that served as material.

Patients from Seattle were sampled longitudinally, starting during active infection. The repertoire was sequenced with immunoSEQ multiplex PCR; TCRdb's copy has only in-frame clones and lacks some. The sample yields 500,000 to 600,000 clones, about 89% seen once. V lost 0 bases, J lost 6 bases, and 13 bases lay in between. The length of the CDR3 is 14 residues. Germline CDR1 and CDR2: SGDLS and YYNGEE. V and J are TRBV9 and TRBJ2-7, with D unresolved. Material: peripheral blood. This sequence originates from a woman in her fifties or sixties with COVID-19, enrolled during active disease. In DNA, the CDR3 is TGTGCCAGCAGCGTAGGGCCCACGCCCCGCGAGCAGTACTTC. Its translation: CASSVGPTPREQYF.